The 21 T cell receptor beta chains presented below share a single source sample, sequenced in a study of T cells after yellow fever vaccination. TCRdb re-derived calls from the 5' RACE reads in MiXCR, one entry per CDR3 protein. There are about 340,000 distinct CDR3 sequences in the sample; approximately 13% occur only once, and 3.2% lies in the top ten. The material sequenced was CD4+ T cells sorted from PBMCs, taken 15 days after the yellow fever booster vaccination. The receptors derive from a man between 18 and 35 years old who received the YFV17D yellow fever vaccine.

The CDR3 loop is CASSSSGSPGVYEQYV. Written as DNA, the CDR3 is TGTGCCAGCAGCTCAAGCGGCAGCCCAGGGGTCTACGAGCAGTACGTC. This chain connects TRBV7-9 to TRBJ2-7; tentative D call: TRBD1 (6 bases). The V end lost 4 bases, the J end lost 3 bases, and 19 bases lay between the germline ends. Germline CDR1 is SEHNR and CDR2 is FQNEAQ (reference sequence). The CDR3 has 16 residues.

The chain couples TRBV20-1 to TRBJ2-5; no definite D call. The V gene's germline CDR1 is DFQATT and CDR2 SNEGSKA (reference sequence). With 7 bases removed from V and 5 bases from J, the gap between germline ends came to 14 bases. The CDR3 runs 12 residues. The CDR3 DNA sequence: TGCAGTGTAAACGAGCCCTGGGAGACCCAGTACTTC. Protein product: CSVNEPWETQYF.

This clonotype has only a few counts. The chain has TRBV5-1 and TRBJ2-3, with TRBD2 as a possible D gene (5 bases). Trimming left V 4 bases short and J 2 bases short, with 11 bases between. Germline V lookup: CDR1 SGHRS, CDR2 YFSETQ. The CDR3 extends over 14 amino acids. The chain's CDR3 is CASSGGSYTDTQYF. The CDR3 DNA sequence: TGCGCCAGCAGCGGAGGCTCTTACACAGATACGCAGTATTTT.

This clonotype was seen only a few times. The chain has TRBV15 and TRBJ2-7, with 8 positions matching TRBD2. This CDR3 has 13 residues. The trim removed 3 bases at V and 10 bases at J, leaving 8 bases unmatched. CDR1 is LNHNV and CDR2 is YYDKDF in the germline V gene (reference sequence). CDR3 in DNA: TGTGCCACCAGCAGCGTGATAGCGGGGACCCAGTACGTC. It translates to CATSSVIAGTQYV.

This chain uses TRBV2 with TRBJ1-2, with TRBD1 matching over 10 bases. Per germline, CDR1 SNHLY and CDR2 FYNNEI. The CDR3 spans 13 residues. The trim removed 7 bases at V and 8 bases at J, leaving 7 bases unmatched. The CDR3 is CASIPGQGWGYTF. Here the CDR3 DNA reads TGTGCCAGCATACCGGGACAGGGGTGGGGCTACACCTTC.

This clonotype was counted a few times. The chain has TRBV6-9 and TRBJ2-3, with a possible D match to TRBD2 (5 bases). The germline V and J ends were trimmed by 8 bases and 4 bases, with 13 bases remaining between them. The CDR3 covers 13 residues. CDR1 is MNHGY and CDR2 is SVAAGI in the germline V gene. The CDR3 region has the DNA TGTGCCAGCTTGTGTGGAGGCGCAGATACGCAGTATTTT. Its translation is CASLCGGADTQYF.

This clonotype was seen a few times. The rearrangement links TRBV7-9 to TRBJ1-3; D remains ambiguous. The CDR3 sequence is 11 residues long. Germline lookup yields CDR1 SEHNR and CDR2 FQNEAQ (reference sequence). Trimming shortened V by 6 bases and J by 6 bases, and 6 bases separated the two germline ends. In DNA form, the CDR3 reads TGTGCCAGCAGGGCGTCAAACACCATATATTTT. As protein: CASRASNTIYF.

V gene TRBV5-1 combines with J gene TRBJ2-5, with D tentatively TRBD1 (5 bases). This CDR3 contains 14 residues. Trimming removed 6 bases at V and 6 bases at J, with 18 bases between. Germline-derived CDR1 and CDR2 are SGHRS and YFSETQ. CDR3: CASNPQVGLKTQYF. The CDR3, as DNA: TGCGCCAGCAATCCCCAGGTGGGGCTGAAGACCCAGTACTTC.

The chain couples TRBV29-1 to TRBJ2-5; D may be TRBD2 (5 bases). The CDR3 runs 13 residues. Germline V gene sequence: CDR1 SQVTM, CDR2 ANQGSEA. The CDR3 DNA is TGCAGTGCCGTAGAGGCCCATCGGGGGACCCAGTACTTC. Translated: CSAVEAHRGTQYF.

This clonotype was counted only a few times. The rearrangement uses TRBV12-3 or TRBV12-4 and TRBJ2-3, with D possibly called TRBD1 or TRBD2 (5 bases each). The V end was cut by 8 bases, the J end by 0 bases, with 15 bases between. This CDR3 spans 15 amino acids. The CDR3 DNA reads TGTGCCAGCCATCCTGTGGGGGATAGCACAGATACGCAGTATTTT. Its translation: CASHPVGDSTDTQYF.

This clonotype was seen many times. The rearrangement joins TRBV5-6 to TRBJ2-1, with 12 bases matching TRBD1. The CDR3 spans 16 residues. Unmatched junction bases numbered 6, after V lost 1 base and J lost 7 bases. Germline V gene data show CDR1 as SGHDT and CDR2 as YYEEEE. CDR3 in amino acids: CASSLRGQGARNEQFF. For the CDR3, the DNA is TGTGCCAGCAGCTTGAGGGGACAGGGGGCGCGGAATGAGCAGTTCTTC.

This clonotype was seen a few times. The chain links TRBV12-3 or TRBV12-4 to TRBJ1-6; 7 bases agree with TRBD1. The ends lost 5 bases at V and 7 bases at J; junction bases unmatched: 8. The CDR3 spans 15 residues. CDR3 nucleotide sequence: TGTGCCAGCAGTCTTAGAACAGGGGTCAATTCACCCCTCCACTTT. Protein product: CASSLRTGVNSPLHF.

The J gene is TRBJ1-1, the V gene TRBV5-1; 7 bases are shared with TRBD1. CDR1 is SGHRS and CDR2 is YFSETQ in the germline V gene. Germline trimming cut 2 bases from V and 4 bases from J; bases unmatched to any gene: 14. This CDR3 contains 17 residues. The CDR3 DNA reads as TGCGCCAGCAGCTTTAGCAGGGGGAGTTACTCGGGCACTGAAGCTTTCTTT. Translated, it gives CASSFSRGSYSGTEAFF.

This clonotype was counted between two and nine times. This chain connects TRBV4-1 to TRBJ1-6; weak D call: TRBD1 (5 bases). Germline V gene lookup returns CDR1 MGHRA and CDR2 YSYEKL. This CDR3 has 15 amino acids. Deletions cut 1 base from V and 7 bases from J, with 11 bases between. Here the CDR3 reads CASSQGGAGNSPLHF. CDR3 in DNA: TGCGCCAGCAGCCAAGGCGGGGCTGGCAATTCACCCCTCCACTTT.

The sample holds a few counts of this clonotype. V usage is TRBV7-9 and J usage is TRBJ2-5; 9 nucleotides line up with TRBD2. V lost 4 bases to trimming and J lost 3 bases; unmatched junction nucleotides: 12. Germline CDR1 and CDR2: SEHNR and FQNEAQ (reference sequence). CDR3 length: 17 residues. The CDR3: CASSSARSSGAEETQYF. CDR3 DNA: TGTGCCAGCAGCTCCGCGAGGTCTAGCGGGGCTGAAGAGACCCAGTACTTC.

This clonotype appeared a few times. This sequence joins TRBV6-1 and TRBJ1-2; 8 positions agree with TRBD1. CDR1 is MNHNS, CDR2 SASEGT, per germline. This CDR3 comprises 13 residues. With V trimmed by 1 base and J by 10 bases, 5 bases remained unmatched. The CDR3 protein is CASSEGTGRSYTF. The DNA for the CDR3 is TGTGCCAGCAGTGAAGGGACAGGGAGGTCCTACACCTTC.

This clonotype was detected only a few times. The CDR3 sequence is CASSPRTVGGWYF. CDR3 nucleotides: TGTGCCAGCAGCCCCCGGACAGTTGGGGGGTGGTACTTC. This chain connects TRBV7-2 to TRBJ2-7; D is possibly TRBD1 or TRBD2 (6 bases each). Germline V gene sequence: CDR1 SGHTA, CDR2 FQGNSA. V shed 5 bases and J shed 12 bases, with 20 bases lying between them. This CDR3 is built from 13 residues.

This clonotype was seen repeatedly, ten times or more. This chain uses TRBV10-3 with TRBJ1-6, with D uncertain. This CDR3 has 13 amino acids. The V and J ends lost 11 bases and 0 bases respectively, with 8 bases between them. Germline V lookup: CDR1 ENHRY, CDR2 SYGVKD. CDR3 in DNA: TGTGCCTCCATTGACTCCTATAATTCACCCCTCCACTTT. Its translation is CASIDSYNSPLHF.

This clonotype came up a few times. The V call is TRBV20-1, the J call TRBJ2-5; 11 bases map to TRBD1. CDR1 and CDR2 from the germline V gene are DFQATT and SNEGSKA (reference sequence). V shed 1 base and J 5 bases; nucleotides not matched to a gene: 12. This CDR3 contains 17 residues. CDR3 coding DNA: TGCAGTGCTAGAGTCAGAAAATGGACAGGGGGCGGGGAGACCCAGTACTTC. Its translation: CSARVRKWTGGGETQYF.

Ten or more counts support this clonotype. V is TRBV27 and J is TRBJ2-5; unclear D gene. Trimming removed 6 bases at V and 5 bases at J, with 10 bases between. This CDR3 is 12 amino acids long. The germline CDR1 and CDR2 sequences are MNHEY and SMNVEV (reference sequence). DNA of the CDR3: TGTGCCAGCAGGGGCCTCTTGGAGACCCAGTACTTC. The encoded protein is CASRGLLETQYF.

The rearrangement links TRBV7-2 to TRBJ1-3; D remains ambiguous. Trimming shortened V by 2 bases and J by 4 bases, and 12 bases separated the two germline ends. Germline V CDR1 and CDR2: SGHTA, FQGNSA. The CDR3 runs to 15 residues. CDR3 nucleotide sequence: TGTGCCAGCAGCTTAATGGGCTTTGGGGGAAACACCATATATTTT. This codes for CASSLMGFGGNTIYF.